The present T cell receptor (beta chain) was sequenced within a study of beta chain features in type 1 diabetes. Study-level findings and limits: The study found moderately but significantly shorter TCRB CDR3s in all four CD4+ subsets of Type 1 diabetes patients. Shorter templates may be favored by PCR, equally so in patients and controls. Within the patient group, naive, central memory and Treg TCRB repertoires appeared more similar to each other than within healthy donors.

Germline CDR1 SQVTM, CDR2 ANQGSEA. The CDR3 spans 13 residues. V lost 7 bases to trimming and J lost 4 bases; unmatched junction nucleotides: 9. With regard to this clone: Its target is not known.

Every participating donor gave one draw, a heparinised blood sample averaging roughly 100 mL. Every bit of the isolated RNA underwent reverse transcription, so sequencing read expressed TCRB transcripts. Sequencing of naive, central memory and regulatory T cell samples gave an average of approximately 3.5 million reads. The table came from immunoSEQ multiplex PCR; TCRdb's copy has only in-frame clones and leaves some out. The top ten hold about 0.081% of the sample, which has about 160,000 clones, more than 60% seen once. The rearrangement joins TRBV29-1 to TRBJ2-7, with TRBD1 identical over 8 bases. The sample taken for sequencing was naive CD4+ T cells from blood. The clonotype was recovered from a man aged 25-45 years with type 1 diabetes. CDR3 bases: TGCAGCGCTGGGACAGGACGGACTTACGAGCAGTACTTC. Translated: CSAGTGRTYEQYF.